This passage covers 5 T cell receptor beta chains from one sample sequenced in a study of Ad26.COV2.S vaccination and SARS-CoV-2 variants (TCRdb year 2021). The meaning of the sample's treatment or condition label: 15 to 20 received Ad26.COV2.S at low or high dose, single or two shots; roughly 5 received placebo; per-sample allocation not given. For vaccine and placebo recipients, the sequenced repertoires came from samples collected on day 63 after the first injection. Libraries came from the immunoSEQ multiplex PCR assay. TCRdb carries this immuneACCESS record with in-frame sequences only. Its versions omit some clonotypes, under half of them owing to an unresolved V gene in the studies checked, with the rest unexplained. This sample lists 400,000 or so clones; 80% to 90% were detected once. The top ten clones comprise 3.5% of the sample. The input for sequencing was peripheral blood, taken in a trial of Ad26.COV2.S vaccine versus placebo. The source of these receptors is a person aged 18-65 years who received the Ad26.COV2.S COVID-19 vaccine or a placebo.

V gene TRBV4-3 combines with J gene TRBJ1-3; D remains ambiguous. The CDR3 consists of 13 residues. Germline values: CDR1 LGHNA, CDR2 YSLEER. The V end was cut by 2 bases, the J end by 0 bases, with 2 bases between. CDR3 sequence reads: CASSQISGNTIYF. CDR3 DNA sequence: TGCGCCAGCAGCCAAATCTCTGGAAACACCATATATTTT.

The chain has TRBV7-9 and TRBJ2-2, with 7 bases identical to TRBD2. The ends lost 6 bases at V and 4 bases at J; junction bases unmatched: 8. CDR1 is SEHNR and CDR2 is FQNEAQ in the germline V gene (reference sequence). This CDR3 contains 15 residues. CDR3 sequence: CASRPLAFGTGELFF. The CDR3 DNA is TGTGCCAGCAGACCACTAGCGTTTGGCACCGGGGAGCTGTTTTTT.

A note on this clone: Other DNA sequences within the sample encode an identical CDR3. The rearrangement uses TRBV19 and TRBJ1-5; no clear D gene. Germline V gene lookup returns CDR1 LNHDA and CDR2 SQIVND (reference sequence). Trimming removed 3 bases from V and 0 bases from J, with 6 bases in between. CDR3 length equals 14 residues. CDR3 DNA: TGTGCCAGTAGTATTTCGGATAGCAATCAGCCCCAGCATTTT. This gives the protein CASSISDSNQPQHF.

This clone was seen a single time. The V call is TRBV7-2, the J call TRBJ1-4, with D maybe TRBD1 (6 bases). The V end lost 2 bases, the J end lost 7 bases, and 11 bases lay between the germline ends. The CDR3 contains 14 residues. Looked up from germline, CDR1 is SGHTA and CDR2 is FQGNSA. CDR3 sequence reads: CASSLRGGAEKLFF. DNA for the CDR3: TGTGCCAGCAGCTTAAGAGGGGGGGCTGAAAAACTGTTTTTT.

This clone was recorded only once. This chain uses TRBV6-4 with TRBJ1-2; the D is unclear. V was clipped by 4 bases and J by 4 bases, with 10 bases between them. There are 13 residues in the CDR3. Germline V lookup: CDR1 MRHNA, CDR2 SNTAGT. CDR3 bases: TGTGCCAGCAGTGTTGCGGCGGGCTATGGCTACACCTTC. Translated: CASSVAAGYGYTF.